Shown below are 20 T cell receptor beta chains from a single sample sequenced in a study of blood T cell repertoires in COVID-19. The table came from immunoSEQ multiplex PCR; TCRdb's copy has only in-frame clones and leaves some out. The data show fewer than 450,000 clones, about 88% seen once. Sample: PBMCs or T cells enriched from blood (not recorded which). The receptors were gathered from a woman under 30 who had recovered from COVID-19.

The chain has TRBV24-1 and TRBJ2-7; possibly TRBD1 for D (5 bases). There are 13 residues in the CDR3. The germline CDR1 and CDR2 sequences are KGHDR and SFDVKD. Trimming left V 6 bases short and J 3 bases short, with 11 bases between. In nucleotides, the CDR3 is TGTGCCACCAGTTCCAGGGCCCTCTACGAGCAGTACTTC. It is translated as CATSSRALYEQYF.

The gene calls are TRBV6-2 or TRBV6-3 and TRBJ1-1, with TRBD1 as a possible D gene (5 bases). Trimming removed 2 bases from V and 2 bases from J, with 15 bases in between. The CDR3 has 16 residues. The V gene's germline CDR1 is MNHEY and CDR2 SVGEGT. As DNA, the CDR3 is TGTGCCAGCAGTTACGGCCAGGGTCTCCTTAACACTGAAGCTTTCTTT. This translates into CASSYGQGLLNTEAFF.

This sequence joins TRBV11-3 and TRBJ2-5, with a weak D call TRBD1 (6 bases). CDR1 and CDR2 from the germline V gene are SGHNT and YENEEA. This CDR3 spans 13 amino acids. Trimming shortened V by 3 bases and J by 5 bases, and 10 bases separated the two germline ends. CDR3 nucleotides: TGTGCCAGCAGCTTCAGGGGCGGGGAGACCCAGTACTTC. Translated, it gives CASSFRGGETQYF.

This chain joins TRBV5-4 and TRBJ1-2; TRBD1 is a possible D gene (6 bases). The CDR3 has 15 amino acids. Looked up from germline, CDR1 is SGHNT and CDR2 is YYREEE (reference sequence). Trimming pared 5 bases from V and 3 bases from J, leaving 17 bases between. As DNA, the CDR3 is TGTGCCAGCAGTCCCCGGGACACAGACTACTATGGCTACACCTTC. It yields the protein CASSPRDTDYYGYTF.

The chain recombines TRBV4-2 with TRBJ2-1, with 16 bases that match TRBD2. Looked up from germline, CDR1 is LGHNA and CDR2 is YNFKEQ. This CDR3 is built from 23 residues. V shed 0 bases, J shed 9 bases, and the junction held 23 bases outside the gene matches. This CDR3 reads CASSQETTRSGTSGGARRVEQFF. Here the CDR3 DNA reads TGTGCCAGCAGCCAAGAGACCACCCGATCCGGGACTAGCGGGGGGGCCCGCCGGGTTGAGCAGTTCTTC.

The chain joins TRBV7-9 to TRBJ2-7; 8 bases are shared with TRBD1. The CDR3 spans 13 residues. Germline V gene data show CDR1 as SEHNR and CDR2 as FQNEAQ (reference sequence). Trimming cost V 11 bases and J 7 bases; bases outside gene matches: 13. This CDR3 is CAAGYGTGEEQYF. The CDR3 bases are TGTGCCGCTGGCTATGGGACAGGCGAGGAGCAGTACTTC.

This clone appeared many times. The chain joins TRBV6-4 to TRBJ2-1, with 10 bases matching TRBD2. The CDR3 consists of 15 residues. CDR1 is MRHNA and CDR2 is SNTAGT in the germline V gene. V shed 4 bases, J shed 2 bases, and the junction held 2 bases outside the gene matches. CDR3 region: CASSVAGGTYNEQFF. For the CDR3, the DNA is TGTGCCAGCAGTGTAGCGGGGGGCACCTACAATGAGCAGTTCTTC.

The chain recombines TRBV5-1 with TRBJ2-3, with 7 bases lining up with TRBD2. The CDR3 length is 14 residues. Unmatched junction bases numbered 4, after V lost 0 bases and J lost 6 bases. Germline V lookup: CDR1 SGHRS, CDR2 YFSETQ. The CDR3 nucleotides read TGCGCCAGCAGCTTGGCGGGGGGAGGGGATACGCAGTATTTT. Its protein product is CASSLAGGGDTQYF.

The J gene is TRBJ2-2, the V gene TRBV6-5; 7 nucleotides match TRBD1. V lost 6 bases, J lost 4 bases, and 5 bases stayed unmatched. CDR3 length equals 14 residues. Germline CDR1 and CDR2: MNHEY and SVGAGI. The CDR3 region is CASSPRGSTGELFF. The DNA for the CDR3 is TGTGCCAGCAGCCCCAGGGGGAGCACCGGGGAGCTGTTTTTT.

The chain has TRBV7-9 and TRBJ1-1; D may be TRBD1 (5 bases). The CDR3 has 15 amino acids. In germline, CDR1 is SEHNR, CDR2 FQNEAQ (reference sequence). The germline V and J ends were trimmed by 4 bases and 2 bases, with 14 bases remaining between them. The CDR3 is CASSYLGPENTEAFF. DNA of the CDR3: TGTGCCAGCAGCTATCTGGGGCCCGAAAACACTGAAGCTTTCTTT.

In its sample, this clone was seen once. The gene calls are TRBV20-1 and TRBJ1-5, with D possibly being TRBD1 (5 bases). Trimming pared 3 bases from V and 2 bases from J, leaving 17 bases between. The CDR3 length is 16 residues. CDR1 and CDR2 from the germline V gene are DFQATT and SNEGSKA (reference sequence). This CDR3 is CSASLGGEYGNQPQHF. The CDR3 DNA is TGCAGTGCTAGTCTCGGGGGGGAATACGGCAATCAGCCCCAGCATTTT.

The CDR3: CASSVATGGQGAGELFF. CDR3 in DNA: TGTGCCAGCAGCGTAGCTACGGGGGGTCAGGGAGCCGGGGAGCTGTTTTTT. This chain joins TRBV9 and TRBJ2-2; 7 nucleotides match TRBD2. J was trimmed by 6 bases and V by 0 bases; bases with no gene match: 11. The germline CDR1 and CDR2 sequences are SGDLS and YYNGEE. The CDR3 runs 17 residues.

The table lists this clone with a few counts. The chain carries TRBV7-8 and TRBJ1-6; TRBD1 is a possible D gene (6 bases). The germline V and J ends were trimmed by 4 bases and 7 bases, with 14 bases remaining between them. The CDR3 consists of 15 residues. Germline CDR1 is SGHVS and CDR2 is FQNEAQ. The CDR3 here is CASSWKWDTNSPLHF. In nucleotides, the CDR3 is TGTGCCAGCAGCTGGAAGTGGGACACCAATTCACCCCTCCACTTT.

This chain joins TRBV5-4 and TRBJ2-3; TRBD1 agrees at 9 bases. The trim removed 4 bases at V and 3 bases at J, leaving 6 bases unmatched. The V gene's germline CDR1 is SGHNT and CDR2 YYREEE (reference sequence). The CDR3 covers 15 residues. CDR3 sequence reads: CASSHRGLSTDTQYF. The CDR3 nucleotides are TGTGCCAGCAGCCACAGGGGGCTAAGTACAGATACGCAGTATTTT.

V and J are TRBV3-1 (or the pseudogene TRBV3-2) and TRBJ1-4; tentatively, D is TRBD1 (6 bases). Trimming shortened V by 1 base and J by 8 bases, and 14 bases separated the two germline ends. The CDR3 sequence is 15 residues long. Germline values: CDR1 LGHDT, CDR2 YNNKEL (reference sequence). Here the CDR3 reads CASSQARGDREKLFF. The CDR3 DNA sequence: TGTGCCAGCAGCCAAGCCAGGGGCGACAGGGAAAAACTGTTTTTT.

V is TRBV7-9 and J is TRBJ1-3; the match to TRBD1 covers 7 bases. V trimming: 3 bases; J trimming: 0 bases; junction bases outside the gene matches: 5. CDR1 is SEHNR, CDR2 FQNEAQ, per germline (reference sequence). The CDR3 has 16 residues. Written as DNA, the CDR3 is TGTGCCAGCAGCTTCCATTACAGGGGCTCTGGAAACACCATATATTTT. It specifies CASSFHYRGSGNTIYF.

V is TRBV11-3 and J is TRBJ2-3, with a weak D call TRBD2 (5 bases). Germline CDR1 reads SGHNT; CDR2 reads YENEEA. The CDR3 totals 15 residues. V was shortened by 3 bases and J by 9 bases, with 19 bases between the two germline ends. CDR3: CASSFNGVSLATQYF. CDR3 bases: TGTGCCAGCAGCTTTAACGGGGTGTCCCTGGCGACGCAGTATTTT.

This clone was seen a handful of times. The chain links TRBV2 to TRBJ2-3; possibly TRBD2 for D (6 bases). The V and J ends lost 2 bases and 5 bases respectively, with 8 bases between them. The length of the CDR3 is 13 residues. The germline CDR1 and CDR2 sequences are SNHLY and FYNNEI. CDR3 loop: CASSERRGDTQYF. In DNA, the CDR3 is TGTGCCAGCAGTGAAAGGAGGGGAGATACGCAGTATTTT.

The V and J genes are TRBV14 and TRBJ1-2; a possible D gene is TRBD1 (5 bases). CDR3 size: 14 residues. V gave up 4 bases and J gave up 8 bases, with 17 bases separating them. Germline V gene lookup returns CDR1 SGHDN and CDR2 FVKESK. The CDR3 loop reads CASSLVGGIHGYTF. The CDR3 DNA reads TGTGCCAGCAGCCTAGTCGGGGGGATACACGGCTACACCTTC.

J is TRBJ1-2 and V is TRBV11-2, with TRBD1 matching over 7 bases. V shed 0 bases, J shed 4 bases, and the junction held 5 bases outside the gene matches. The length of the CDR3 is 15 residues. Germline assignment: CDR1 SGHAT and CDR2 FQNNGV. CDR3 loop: CASSLDYGTVYGYTF. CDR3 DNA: TGTGCCAGCAGCTTAGATTACGGGACAGTCTATGGCTACACCTTC.